This record looks at one T cell receptor (beta chain) sequence and its context. Its antigen is unidentified. The CDR3 sequence is 13 residues long. Germline V gene sequence: CDR1 LNHDA, CDR2 SQIVND (reference sequence). Trimming cost V 6 bases and J 7 bases, with 12 bases left between them. This entry belongs to a study of cytomegalovirus exposure and HLA in healthy donors. Across the study: An earlier analysis identified approximately 110 million unique TCR beta sequences in about 170 million T cells. Counted in an early data release were approximately 85 million unique TCRs from HLA-typed donors.

Points from the study as a whole: Reported results showed that the classifier diagnosed cytomegalovirus status with high specificity and sensitivity. Follow-up analysis later connected one missense variant in DCLRE1C with trimming of TCR beta V- and J-genes.

PCR amplification relied on 60 Vbeta primers (plus 13 Jbeta primers). The repertoire was sequenced with immunoSEQ multiplex PCR; TCRdb's copy has only in-frame clones and lacks some. This sample's clone table lists 100,000 to 150,000 clones. The clonotype comes from a woman between 40 and 50 years old in good health and CMV-seropositive. Sequenced sample: PBMCs. The gene calls are TRBV19 and TRBJ2-2; D possibly corresponds to TRBD1 (5 bases). The CDR3 region is CASRASGIGELFF. CDR3 coding DNA: TGTGCCAGTAGGGCTTCAGGGATCGGGGAGCTGTTTTTT. Drawing the rest from reference TRBV19 and TRBJ2-2, the complete variable domain is DGGITQSPKYLFRKEGQNVTLSCEQNLNHDAMYWYRQDPGQGLRLIYYSQIVNDFQKGDIAEGYSVSREKKESFPLTVTSAQKNPTAFYLCASRASGIGELFFGEGSRLTVL.